The rows below give T cell receptor beta chains drawn from one sample of a study of technical replicates of blood from several donors. Repertoires were generated with immunoSEQ multiplex PCR, while TCRdb's copy carries only in-frame clones and drops some. The sample lists around 67,000 clones, 95% seen once, with about 0.22% in the top ten. Material for sequencing was T cells isolated from PBMCs. The receptor set was obtained from a human donor in good health. CDR3s include the opening cysteine and the closing phenylalanine or tryptophan. D genes are given only for firm matches. Clone sizes are given selectively: once, few, many, or a class where the clone is expanded.

j_gene | d_gene | abundance | v_gene | CDR3nt | CDR3aa
TRBJ2-2 | TRBD2 | NA | TRBV6-1 | TGTGCCAGCAGTGAACAGCGGGGAAACACCGGGGAGCTGTTTTTT | CASSEQRGNTGELFF
TRBJ2-1 | NA | NA | TRBV10-2 | TGCGCCAGCAGTGATTCGGGACTCCTCGGGAGTAATGAGCAGTTCTTC | CASSDSGLLGSNEQFF
TRBJ2-7 | NA | NA | TRBV7-3 | TGTGCCAGCAGCTTAACGGGTGAGGTTGACGAGCAGTACTTC | CASSLTGEVDEQYF
TRBJ1-2 | NA | NA | TRBV18 | TGTGCCAGCTCACCTATCGAGGGCTATGGCTACACCTTC | CASSPIEGYGYTF
TRBJ2-7 | TRBD1 | NA | TRBV27 | TGTGCCAGCAGTTTACGGACAGGGGACTCCTACGAGCAGTACTTC | CASSLRTGDSYEQYF
TRBJ1-2 | NA | NA | TRBV4-2 | TGTGCCAGCAGCCAAGAGGATAGGGCGGGGGGCTACACCTTC | CASSQEDRAGGYTF
TRBJ2-7 | NA | NA | TRBV27 | TGTGCCAGCCAAGCCCTACTTGGCGAGCAGTACTTC | CASQALLGEQYF
TRBJ1-1 | NA | NA | TRBV10-1 | TGCGCCAGCAGTGAGACAAGGAACACTGAAGCTTTCTTT | CASSETRNTEAFF
TRBJ2-3 | NA | NA | TRBV27 | TGTGCCAGCAGCCCCCCCCCAAACACAGATACGCAGTATTTT | CASSPPPNTDTQYF
TRBJ2-1 | NA | NA | TRBV6-1 | TGTGCCAGCACCCTCGCAGTAGCTTACAATGAGCAGTTCTTC | CASTLAVAYNEQFF
TRBJ2-4 | TRBD2 | once | TRBV6-5 | TGTGCCAGCAGTCTTAGCGGGAGGACCAAAAACATTCAGTACTTC | CASSLSGRTKNIQYF
TRBJ2-7 | TRBD2 | NA | TRBV5-4 | TGTGCCAGCAGCTTAGGGACTAGCGGTGCCTACGAGCAGTACTTC | CASSLGTSGAYEQYF
TRBJ2-3 | TRBD1 | NA | TRBV4-1 | TGCGCCAGCAGCCAACCGGGACAGACTCGCACAGATACGCAGTATTTT | CASSQPGQTRTDTQYF
TRBJ1-1 | NA | NA | TRBV6-5 | TGTGCCAGCAGTTACTCAAGCGGGGCTGAAGCTTTCTTT | CASSYSSGAEAFF
TRBJ2-7 | NA | NA | TRBV6-5 | TGTGCCACCGCGTCGAGGTACTCACACGAGCAGTACTTC | CATASRYSHEQYF
TRBJ2-1 | TRBD2 | NA | TRBV9 | TGTGCCAGCAGCCTAGTTTCGGCGGGAGGTAGCGCCTACAATGAGCAGTTCTTC | CASSLVSAGGSAYNEQFF
TRBJ2-1 | TRBD2 | once | TRBV7-7 | TGTGCTAGCAGCTTAATGAGCGGGGGATACAATGAGCAGTTCTTC | CASSLMSGGYNEQFF
TRBJ2-7 | NA | NA | TRBV6-5 | TGTGCCAGCTACCAACCGCAGGGGGGCTCCTACGAGCAGTACTTC | CASYQPQGGSYEQYF
TRBJ2-5 | NA | NA | TRBV6-1 | TGTGCCAGCACAGGGGAGACCCAGTACTTC | CASTGETQYF
TRBJ2-7 | TRBD2 | NA | TRBV28 | TGTGCCAGCACCCATAGCGGGAGTGGAGACGGAACCTACGAGCAGTACTTC | CASTHSGSGDGTYEQYF
TRBJ2-7 | NA | NA | TRBV6-5 | TGTGCCAGCGGGACTGCTGTTAAGGAGCAGTACTTC | CASGTAVKEQYF
TRBJ2-2 | NA | once | TRBV10-2 | TGCGCCAGCACCGACTTGGGGGGTGTAAGCACCGGGGAGCTGTTTTTT | CASTDLGGVSTGELFF
TRBJ1-5 | NA | once | TRBV5-8 | TGTGCCAGCAGCTTGGACCCCCCGGGGCAGCCCCAGCATTTT | CASSLDPPGQPQHF
TRBJ1-1 | NA | NA | TRBV11-3 | TGTGCCAGCAGCAGAGAGGGGGTTTTTGTGAACACTGAAGCTTTCTTT | CASSREGVFVNTEAFF
TRBJ2-2 | NA | once | TRBV7-9 | TGTGCCAGCAGCTTGAGGACAGAACCGAACACCGGGGAGCTGTTTTTT | CASSLRTEPNTGELFF
TRBJ2-7 | TRBD1 | NA | TRBV4-1 | TGCGCCAGCAGCCTCCCAACTGGGGACAGAGCCTACGAGCAGTACTTC | CASSLPTGDRAYEQYF
TRBJ2-7 | NA | NA | TRBV14 | TGTGCCAGCAGCCAAGATTGGCTCCCCGGGGACGAGCAGTACTTC | CASSQDWLPGDEQYF
TRBJ2-3 | NA | NA | TRBV6-5 | TGTGCCAGCAGTTATTCGGATACGCAGTATTTT | CASSYSDTQYF
TRBJ1-2 | TRBD1 | NA | TRBV2 | TGTGCCAGCACCCTTCCTGGGACAGGGGTTCCCTATGGCTACACCTTC | CASTLPGTGVPYGYTF
TRBJ2-1 | NA | NA | TRBV2 | TGTGCCAGCACTAACGCGGGGACAGTCTCCTACAATGAGCAGTTCTTC | CASTNAGTVSYNEQFF
TRBJ2-5 | NA | NA | TRBV18 | TGTGCCAGCTCACAGAGGACAGAAGAGACCCAGTACTTC | CASSQRTEETQYF
TRBJ1-2 | NA | NA | TRBV30 | TGTGCCTGGACCACTCAAAACAGGTTATCTAACTATGGCTACACCTTC | CAWTTQNRLSNYGYTF
TRBJ2-7 | NA | NA | TRBV7-9 | TGTGCCAGCACCATCCCGGGGTACCCCTACGAGCAGTACTTC | CASTIPGYPYEQYF
TRBJ2-2 | TRBD1 | NA | TRBV18 | TGTGCCAGCTCACCGTATGGGACAGGGTCGAACACCGGGGAGCTGTTTTTT | CASSPYGTGSNTGELFF
TRBJ2-7 | NA | NA | TRBV28 | TGTGCCAGCAGTATAGCGCCCTACGAGCAGTACTTC | CASSIAPYEQYF
TRBJ1-6 | NA | once | TRBV11-3 | TGTGCCAGCAGCTTAGTAGATGATTCACCCCTCCACTTT | CASSLVDDSPLHF
TRBJ2-7 | NA | NA | TRBV7-8 | TGTGCCTCGTCCGAGGAGAGGTTTAATGAGCAGTACTTC | CASSEERFNEQYF
TRBJ2-5 | NA | NA | TRBV4-1 | TGCGCCAGCAGCCACCGCAACGTGGCTAGCGAAGAGACCCAGTACTTC | CASSHRNVASEETQYF
TRBJ2-1 | TRBD1 | NA | TRBV7-9 | TGTGCCAGCAGCGCCGGGACAGGGGTCAATGAGCAGTTCTTC | CASSAGTGVNEQFF
TRBJ2-1 | TRBD2 | NA | TRBV6-4 | TGTGCCTCCTCCTCTAGCGGGGACCACAATGAGCAGTTCTTC | CASSSSGDHNEQFF
TRBJ1-1 | NA | NA | TRBV27 | TGTGCCAGCAGCCCTAGGTCGGTGCACATGAACACTGAAGCTTTCTTT | CASSPRSVHMNTEAFF